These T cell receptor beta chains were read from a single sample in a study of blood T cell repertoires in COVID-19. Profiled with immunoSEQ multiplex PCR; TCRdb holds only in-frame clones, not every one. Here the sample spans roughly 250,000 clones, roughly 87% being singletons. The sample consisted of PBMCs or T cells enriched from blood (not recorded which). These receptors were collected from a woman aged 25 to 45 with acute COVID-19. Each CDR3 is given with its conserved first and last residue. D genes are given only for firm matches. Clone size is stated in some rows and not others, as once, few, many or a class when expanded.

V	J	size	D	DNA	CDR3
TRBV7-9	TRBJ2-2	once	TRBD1	TGTGCCAGCAGCTTTAGTGTCGGGGACAGACCCTCACGGGGGGAGCTGTTTTTT	CASSFSVGDRPSRGELFF
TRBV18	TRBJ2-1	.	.	TGTGCCAGCTCACCACCGGGGGGAAGGGACAATGAGCAGTTCTTC	CASSPPGGRDNEQFF
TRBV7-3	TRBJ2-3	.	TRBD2	TGTGCCAGCAGCTTAACTACTAGCGGGAGGGGCATCCCAGATACGCAGTATTTT	CASSLTTSGRGIPDTQYF
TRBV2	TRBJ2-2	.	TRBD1	TGTGCCAGCAGTGAAGGACAGGGGATGGGGAGCGGGTACACCGGGGTGCTGTTTTTT	CASSEGQGMGSGYTGVLFF
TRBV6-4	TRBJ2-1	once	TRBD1	TGTGCCAGCAGTGAAGTAGGGGGACAGAATTACAATGAGCAGTTCTTC	CASSEVGGQNYNEQFF
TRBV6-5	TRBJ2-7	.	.	TGTGCCAGCAGTTTACAGGGCTGGGAGCAGTACTTC	CASSLQGWEQYF
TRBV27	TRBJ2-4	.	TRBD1	TGTGCCAGCACCAAACCCCAGGGGGCGCGTTTGTCCATTCAGTACTTC	CASTKPQGARLSIQYF
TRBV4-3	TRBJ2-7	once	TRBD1	TGCGCCAGCAGCCAAGATAGTTTTGACAGGGGGCGGTACGAGCAGTACTTC	CASSQDSFDRGRYEQYF
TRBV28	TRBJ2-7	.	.	TGTGCCAGCAGTCCCCCCCAGGACAGCTACGAGCAGTACTTC	CASSPPQDSYEQYF
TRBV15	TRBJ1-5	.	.	TGTGCCACCAGCAGAGACCCTATACCCAATCAGCCCCAGCATTTT	CATSRDPIPNQPQHF
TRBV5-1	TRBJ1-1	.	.	TGCGCCAGCAGCTTGGATCGTCCAGGTTTGGCTGAAGCTTTCTTT	CASSLDRPGLAEAFF
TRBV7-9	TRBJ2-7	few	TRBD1	TGTGCCAGCAGCTTAGCCTTAACAGGGGAGCGTTACGAGCAGTACTTC	CASSLALTGERYEQYF
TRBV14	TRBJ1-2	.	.	TGTGCCAGCAGGCCACATGGGGAGGCTGGCTACACCTTC	CASRPHGEAGYTF
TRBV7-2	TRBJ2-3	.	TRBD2	TGTGCCAGCAGCTTAAGTGGGCGGGCTAGCGGGACAGATACGCAGTATTTT	CASSLSGRASGTDTQYF
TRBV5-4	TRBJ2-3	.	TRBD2	TGTGCCAGCAGCTTGGGTAGCGGGAGTCCCACAGATACGCAGTATTTT	CASSLGSGSPTDTQYF
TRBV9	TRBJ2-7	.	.	TGTGCCAGCAGCGTGGCACAGAAAGGCTACGAGCAGTACTTC	CASSVAQKGYEQYF
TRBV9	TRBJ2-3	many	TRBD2	TGTGCCAGCAGCGTAGGGGAACTAGCGGGAGAGTGGAATACGCAGTATTTT	CASSVGELAGEWNTQYF
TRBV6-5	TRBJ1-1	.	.	TGTGCCTGCTACAGGCCCCGGAACACTGAAGCTTTCTTT	CACYRPRNTEAFF
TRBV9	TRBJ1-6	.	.	TGTGCCAGCAGCACGCGCCAGGAACCACCCCTCCACTTT	CASSTRQEPPLHF
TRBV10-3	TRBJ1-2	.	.	TGTGCCACCCTAGACAGGTTGGGCGCCGACTATGGCTACACCTTC	CATLDRLGADYGYTF
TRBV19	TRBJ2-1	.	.	TGTGCCACCAGTTACCCGGGCAATGAGCAGTTCTTC	CATSYPGNEQFF